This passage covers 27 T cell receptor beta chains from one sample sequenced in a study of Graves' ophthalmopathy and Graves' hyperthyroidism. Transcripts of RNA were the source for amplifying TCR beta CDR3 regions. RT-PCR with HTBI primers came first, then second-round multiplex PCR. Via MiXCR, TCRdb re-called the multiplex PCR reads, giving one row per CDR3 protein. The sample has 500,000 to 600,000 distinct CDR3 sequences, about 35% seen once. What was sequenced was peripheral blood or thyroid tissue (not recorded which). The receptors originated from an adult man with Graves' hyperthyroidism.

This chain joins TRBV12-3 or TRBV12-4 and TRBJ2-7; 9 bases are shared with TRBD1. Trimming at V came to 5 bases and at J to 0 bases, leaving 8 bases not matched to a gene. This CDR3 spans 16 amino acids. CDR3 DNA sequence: TGTGCCAGCAGTCCCACCGGGACAGGGACCTCCTACGAGCAGTACTTC. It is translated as CASSPTGTGTSYEQYF.

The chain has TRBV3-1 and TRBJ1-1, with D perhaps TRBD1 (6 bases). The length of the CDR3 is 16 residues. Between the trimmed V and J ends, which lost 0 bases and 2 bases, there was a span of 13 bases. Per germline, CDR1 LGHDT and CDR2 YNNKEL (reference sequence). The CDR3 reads CASSQERTVRNTEAFF. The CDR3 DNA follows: TGTGCCAGCAGCCAAGAGAGGACAGTTCGAAACACTGAAGCTTTCTTT.

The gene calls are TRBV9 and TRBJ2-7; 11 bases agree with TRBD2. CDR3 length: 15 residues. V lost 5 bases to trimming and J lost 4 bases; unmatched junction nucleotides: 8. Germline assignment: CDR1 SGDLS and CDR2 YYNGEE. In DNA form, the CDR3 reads TGTGCCAGCAGTGTAACTAGCGGGAGTGTATACGAGCAGTACTTC. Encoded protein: CASSVTSGSVYEQYF. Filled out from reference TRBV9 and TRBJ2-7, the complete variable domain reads DSGVTQTPKHLITATGQRVTLRCSPRSGDLSVYWYQQSLDQGLQFLIQYYNGEERAKGNILERFSAQQFPDLHSELNLSSLELGDSALYFCASSVTSGSVYEQYFGPGTRLTVT.

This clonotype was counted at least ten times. The CDR3 DNA reads as TGTGCCAGCACCGACAGACTAAATGAAAAACTGTTTTTT. It codes for CASTDRLNEKLFF. The chain carries TRBV2 and TRBJ1-4; D may be TRBD1 (5 bases). The germline CDR1 and CDR2 sequences are SNHLY and FYNNEI. This CDR3 has 13 residues. Trimming pared 7 bases from V and 5 bases from J, leaving 11 bases between.

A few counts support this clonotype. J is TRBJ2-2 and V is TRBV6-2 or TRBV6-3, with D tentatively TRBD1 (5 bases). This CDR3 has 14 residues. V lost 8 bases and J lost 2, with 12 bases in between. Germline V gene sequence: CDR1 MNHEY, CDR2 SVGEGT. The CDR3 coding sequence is TGTGCCAGCCGGTACAGGTCTAACACCGGGGAGCTGTTTTTT. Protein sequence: CASRYRSNTGELFF.

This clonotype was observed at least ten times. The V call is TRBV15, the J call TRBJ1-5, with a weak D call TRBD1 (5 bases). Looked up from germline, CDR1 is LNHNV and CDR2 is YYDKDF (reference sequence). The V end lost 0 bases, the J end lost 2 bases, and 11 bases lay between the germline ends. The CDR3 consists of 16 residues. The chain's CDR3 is CATSRDSGLGNQPQHF. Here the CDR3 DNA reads TGTGCCACCAGCAGAGATTCGGGGCTGGGCAATCAGCCCCAGCATTTT. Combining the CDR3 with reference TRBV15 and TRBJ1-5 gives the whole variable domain DAMVIQNPRYQVTQFGKPVTLSCSQTLNHNVMYWYQQKSSQAPKLLFHYYDKDFNNEADTPDNFQSRRPNTSFCFLDIRSPGLGDTAMYLCATSRDSGLGNQPQHFGDGTRLSIL.

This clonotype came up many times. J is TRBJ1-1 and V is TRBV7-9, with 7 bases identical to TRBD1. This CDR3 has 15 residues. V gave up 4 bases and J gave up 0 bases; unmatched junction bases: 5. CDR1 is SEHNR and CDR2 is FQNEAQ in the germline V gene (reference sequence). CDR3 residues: CASSSYRGVNTEAFF. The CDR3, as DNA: TGTGCCAGCAGCTCCTACAGGGGCGTGAACACTGAAGCTTTCTTT.

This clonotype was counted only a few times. The CDR3 loop is CASTPARGRGDTGELFF. The CDR3 DNA reads TGTGCCAGCACCCCCGCTCGGGGCAGGGGGGACACCGGGGAGCTGTTTTTT. The V gene is TRBV13, the J gene TRBJ2-2, with a possible D match to TRBD1 (7 bases). V gave up 7 bases and J gave up 3 bases, with 21 bases separating them. In germline, CDR1 is PRHDT, CDR2 FYEKMQ (reference sequence). The CDR3 spans 17 residues.

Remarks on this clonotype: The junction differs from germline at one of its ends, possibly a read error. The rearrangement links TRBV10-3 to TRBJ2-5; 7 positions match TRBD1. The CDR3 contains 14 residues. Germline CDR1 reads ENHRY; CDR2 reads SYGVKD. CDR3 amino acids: CAVSDSGTEETQYF. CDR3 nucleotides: TGTGCCGTCAGTGATTCCGGGACAGAAGAGACCCAGTACTTC.

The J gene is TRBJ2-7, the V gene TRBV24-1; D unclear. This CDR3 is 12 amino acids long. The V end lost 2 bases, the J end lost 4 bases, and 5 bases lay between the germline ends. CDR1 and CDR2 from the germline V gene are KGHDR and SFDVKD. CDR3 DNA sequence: TGTGCCACCAGTGATTCTAGGTACGAGCAGTACTTC. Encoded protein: CATSDSRYEQYF.

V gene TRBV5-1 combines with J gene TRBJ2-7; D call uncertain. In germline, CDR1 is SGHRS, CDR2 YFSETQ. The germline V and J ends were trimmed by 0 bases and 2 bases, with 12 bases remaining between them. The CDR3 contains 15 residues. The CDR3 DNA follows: TGCGCCAGCAGCTTGGGGGGAAAGACCACCTACGAGCAGTACTTC. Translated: CASSLGGKTTYEQYF.

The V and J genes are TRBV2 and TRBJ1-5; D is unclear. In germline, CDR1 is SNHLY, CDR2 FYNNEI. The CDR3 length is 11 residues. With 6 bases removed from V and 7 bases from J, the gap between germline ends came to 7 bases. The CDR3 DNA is TGTGCCAGCAGATGGGGACAGCCCCAGCATTTT. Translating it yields CASRWGQPQHF.

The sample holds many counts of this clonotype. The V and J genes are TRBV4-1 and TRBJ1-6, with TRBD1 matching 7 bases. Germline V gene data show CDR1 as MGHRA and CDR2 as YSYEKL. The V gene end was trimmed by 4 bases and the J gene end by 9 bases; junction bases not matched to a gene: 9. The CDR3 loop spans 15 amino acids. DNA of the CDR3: TGCGCCAGCAGCCCCTGGGCACAGGGGAGTTCACCCCTCCACTTT. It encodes CASSPWAQGSSPLHF.

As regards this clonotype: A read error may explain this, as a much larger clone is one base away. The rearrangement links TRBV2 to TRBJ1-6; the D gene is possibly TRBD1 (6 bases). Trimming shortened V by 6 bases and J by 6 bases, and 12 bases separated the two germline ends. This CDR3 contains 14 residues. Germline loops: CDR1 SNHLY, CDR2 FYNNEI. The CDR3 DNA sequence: TGTGCCAGCAGCGAACAGGGAACTAATTCACCCCTCCACTTT. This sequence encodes CASSEQGTNSPLHF.

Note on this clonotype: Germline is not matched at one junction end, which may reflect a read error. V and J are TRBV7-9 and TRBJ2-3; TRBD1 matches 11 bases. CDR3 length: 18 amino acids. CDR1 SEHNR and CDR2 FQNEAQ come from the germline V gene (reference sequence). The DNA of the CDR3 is TGTGCCAGCAGCCGGACAGGGGGCTTAGCGGGAGACACAGATACACAGTATTTT. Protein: CASSRTGGLAGDTDTQYF.

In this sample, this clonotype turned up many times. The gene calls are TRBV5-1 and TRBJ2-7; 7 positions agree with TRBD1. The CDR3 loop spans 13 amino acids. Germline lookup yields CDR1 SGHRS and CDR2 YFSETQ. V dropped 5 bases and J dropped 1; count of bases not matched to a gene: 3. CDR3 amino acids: CASSWDRSYEQYF. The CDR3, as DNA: TGCGCCAGCAGTTGGGACAGATCCTACGAGCAGTACTTC.

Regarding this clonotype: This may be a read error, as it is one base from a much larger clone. CDR3 bases: TGTGCCAGCGGGTACCGGGAAGGAAGCAATCAGCCCCAGCATTTT. Encoded protein: CASGYREGSNQPQHF. The chain combines TRBV6-1 with TRBJ1-5; D remains unclear. The CDR3 extends over 15 amino acids. CDR1 and CDR2 from the germline V gene are MNHNS and SASEGT. The ends were cut back, 8 bases at V and 1 base at J, with 15 bases in the middle.

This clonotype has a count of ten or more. CDR3 loop: CASSPGDRANTEAFF. DNA for the CDR3: TGTGCCAGCAGCCCCGGGGACAGGGCGAACACTGAAGCTTTCTTT. The rearrangement joins TRBV7-2 to TRBJ1-1; 9 nucleotides line up with TRBD1. The CDR3 is 15 residues long. Germline V gene data show CDR1 as SGHTA and CDR2 as FQGNSA. J gave up 1 base and V 5 bases, and 5 bases lay outside the gene matches. Looking up the rest from reference TRBV7-2 and TRBJ1-1 gives the full variable domain: GAGVSQSPSNKVTEKGKDVELRCDPISGHTALYWYRQSLGQGLEFLIYFQGNSAPDKSGLPSDRFSAERTGGSVSTLTIQRTQQEDSAVYLCASSPGDRANTEAFFGQGTRLTVV.

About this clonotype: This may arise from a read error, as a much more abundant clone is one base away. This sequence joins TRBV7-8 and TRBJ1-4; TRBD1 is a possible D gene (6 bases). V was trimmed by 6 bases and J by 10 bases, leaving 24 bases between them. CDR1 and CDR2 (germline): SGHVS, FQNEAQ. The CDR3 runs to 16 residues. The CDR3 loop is CASRLGGGAVVRKLFF. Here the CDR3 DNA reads TGTGCCAGCAGACTAGGGGGGGGGGCGGTTGTCAGAAAACTGTTTTTT.

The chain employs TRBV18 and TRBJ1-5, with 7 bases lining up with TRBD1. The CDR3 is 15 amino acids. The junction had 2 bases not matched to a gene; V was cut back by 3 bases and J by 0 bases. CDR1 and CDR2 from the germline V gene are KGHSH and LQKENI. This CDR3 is CASSPQGGSNQPQHF. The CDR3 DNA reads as TGTGCCAGCTCACCCCAGGGGGGTAGCAATCAGCCCCAGCATTTT.

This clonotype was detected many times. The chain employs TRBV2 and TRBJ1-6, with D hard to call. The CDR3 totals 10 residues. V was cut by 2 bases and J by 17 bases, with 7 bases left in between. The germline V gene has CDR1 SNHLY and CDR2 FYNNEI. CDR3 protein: CASSERTFHF. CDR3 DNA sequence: TGTGCCAGCAGTGAAAGAACTTTCCACTTT.

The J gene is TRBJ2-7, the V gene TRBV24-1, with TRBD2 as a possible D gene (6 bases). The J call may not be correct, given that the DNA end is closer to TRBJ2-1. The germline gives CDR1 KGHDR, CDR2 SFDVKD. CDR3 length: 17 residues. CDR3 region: CATSEVGGTISYNEQFF. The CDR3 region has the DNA TGTGCCACCAGTGAAGTCGGCGGGACGATCTCCTACAATGAGCAGTTCTTC.

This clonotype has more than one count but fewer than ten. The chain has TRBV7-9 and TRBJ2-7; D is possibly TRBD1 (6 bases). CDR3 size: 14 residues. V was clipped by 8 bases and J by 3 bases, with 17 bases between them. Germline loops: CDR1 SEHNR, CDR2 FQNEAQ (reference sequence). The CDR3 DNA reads TGTGCCAGCTCACTTTACGGGGACAACTACGAGCAGTACTTC. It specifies CASSLYGDNYEQYF.

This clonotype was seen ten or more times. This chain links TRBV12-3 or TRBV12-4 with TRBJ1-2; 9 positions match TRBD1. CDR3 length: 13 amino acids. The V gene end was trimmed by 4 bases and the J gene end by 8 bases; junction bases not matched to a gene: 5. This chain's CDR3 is CASSSTGGGGYTF. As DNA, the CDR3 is TGTGCCAGCAGTTCGACAGGGGGGGGAGGCTACACCTTC.

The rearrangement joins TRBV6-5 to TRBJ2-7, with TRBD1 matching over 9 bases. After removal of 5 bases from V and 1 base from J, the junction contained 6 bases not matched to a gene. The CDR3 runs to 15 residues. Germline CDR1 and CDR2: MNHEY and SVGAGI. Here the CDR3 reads CASSQSGTGSYEQYF. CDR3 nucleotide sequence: TGTGCCAGCAGTCAATCCGGGACAGGGTCCTACGAGCAGTACTTC.

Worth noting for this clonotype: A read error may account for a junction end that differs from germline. The CDR3 nucleotides are TGTGCCAGCAGCCCAGAACAGGGGGACTACGAGCTGTACTTC. It translates to CASSPEQGDYELYF. The rearrangement joins TRBV5-1 to TRBJ2-7; D may be TRBD1 (8 bases). CDR1 is SGHRS and CDR2 is YFSETQ in the germline V gene. The CDR3 is made up of 14 amino acids.

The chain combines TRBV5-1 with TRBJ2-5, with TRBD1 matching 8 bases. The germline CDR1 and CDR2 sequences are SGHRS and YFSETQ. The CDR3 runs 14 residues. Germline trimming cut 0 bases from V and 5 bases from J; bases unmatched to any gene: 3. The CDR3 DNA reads TGCGCCAGCAGCTTGGGGACAGGGAGCGAGACCCAGTACTTC. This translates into CASSLGTGSETQYF.